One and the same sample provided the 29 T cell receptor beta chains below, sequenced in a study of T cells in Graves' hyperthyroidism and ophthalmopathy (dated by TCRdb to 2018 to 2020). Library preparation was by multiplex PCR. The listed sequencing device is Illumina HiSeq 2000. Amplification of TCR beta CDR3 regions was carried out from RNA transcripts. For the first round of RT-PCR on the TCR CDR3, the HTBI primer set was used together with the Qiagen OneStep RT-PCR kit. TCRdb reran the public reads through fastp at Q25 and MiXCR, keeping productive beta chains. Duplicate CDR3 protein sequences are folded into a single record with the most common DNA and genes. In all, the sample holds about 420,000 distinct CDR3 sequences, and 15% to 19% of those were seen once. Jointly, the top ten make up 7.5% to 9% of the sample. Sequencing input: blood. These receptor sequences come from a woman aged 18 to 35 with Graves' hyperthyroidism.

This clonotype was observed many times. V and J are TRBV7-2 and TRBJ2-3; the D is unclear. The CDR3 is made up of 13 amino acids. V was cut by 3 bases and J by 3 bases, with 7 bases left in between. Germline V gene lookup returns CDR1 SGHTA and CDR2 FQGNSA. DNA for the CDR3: TGTGCCAGCAGCTTCTTCCGAACAGATACGCAGTATTTT. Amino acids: CASSFFRTDTQYF.

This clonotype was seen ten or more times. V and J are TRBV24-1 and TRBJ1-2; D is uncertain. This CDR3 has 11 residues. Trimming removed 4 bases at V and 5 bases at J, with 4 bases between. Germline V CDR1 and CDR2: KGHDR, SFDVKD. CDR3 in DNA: TGTGCCACCAGTGACCAGTATGGCTACACCTTC. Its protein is CATSDQYGYTF.

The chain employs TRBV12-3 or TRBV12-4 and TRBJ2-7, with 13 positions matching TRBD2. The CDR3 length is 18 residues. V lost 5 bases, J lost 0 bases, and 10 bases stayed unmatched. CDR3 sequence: CASSPGLAGDGASYEQYF. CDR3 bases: TGTGCCAGCAGTCCCGGACTAGCGGGAGATGGGGCCTCCTACGAGCAGTACTTC.

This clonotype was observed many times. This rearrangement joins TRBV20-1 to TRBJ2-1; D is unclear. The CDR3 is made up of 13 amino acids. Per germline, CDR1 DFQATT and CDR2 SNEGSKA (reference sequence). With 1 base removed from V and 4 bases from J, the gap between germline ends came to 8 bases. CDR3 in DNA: TGCAGTGCTAGAGGTGGCGGTTACAATGAGCAGTTCTTC. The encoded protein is CSARGGGYNEQFF.

The CDR3 reads CASSWPGQGNTEAFF. The CDR3, as DNA: TGTGCCAGCAGTTGGCCGGGACAGGGGAACACTGAAGCTTTCTTT. The chain has TRBV12-3 or TRBV12-4 and TRBJ1-1; TRBD1 matches at 9 bases. With 4 bases clipped from V and 1 base from J, the junction kept 4 bases outside the gene matches. The CDR3 is 15 residues long.

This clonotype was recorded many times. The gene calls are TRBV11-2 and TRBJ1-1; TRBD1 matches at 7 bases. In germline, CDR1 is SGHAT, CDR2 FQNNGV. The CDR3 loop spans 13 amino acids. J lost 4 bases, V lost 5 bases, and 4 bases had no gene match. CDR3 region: CASSPGQSTEAFF. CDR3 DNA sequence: TGTGCCAGCAGCCCGGGACAGTCCACTGAAGCTTTCTTT.

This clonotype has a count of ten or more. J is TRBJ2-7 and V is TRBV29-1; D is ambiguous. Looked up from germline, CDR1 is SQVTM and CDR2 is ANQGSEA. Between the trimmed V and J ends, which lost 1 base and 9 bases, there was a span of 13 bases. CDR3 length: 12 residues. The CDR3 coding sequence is TGCAGCGTTGAAGGTACATCCAAGGGGCAGTACTTC. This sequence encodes CSVEGTSKGQYF.

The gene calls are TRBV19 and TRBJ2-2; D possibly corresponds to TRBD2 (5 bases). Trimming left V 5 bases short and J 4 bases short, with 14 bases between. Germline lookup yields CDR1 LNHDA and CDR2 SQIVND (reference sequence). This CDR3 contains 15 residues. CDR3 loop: CASSAQNRGTGELFF. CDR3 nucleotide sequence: TGTGCCAGTAGTGCACAAAACCGGGGCACCGGGGAGCTGTTTTTT.

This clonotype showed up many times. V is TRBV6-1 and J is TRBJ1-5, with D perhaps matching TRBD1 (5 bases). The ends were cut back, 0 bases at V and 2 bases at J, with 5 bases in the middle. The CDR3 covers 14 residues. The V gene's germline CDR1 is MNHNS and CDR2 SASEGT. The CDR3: CASSEAGGNQPQHF. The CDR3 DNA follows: TGTGCCAGCAGTGAAGCAGGGGGCAATCAGCCCCAGCATTTT.

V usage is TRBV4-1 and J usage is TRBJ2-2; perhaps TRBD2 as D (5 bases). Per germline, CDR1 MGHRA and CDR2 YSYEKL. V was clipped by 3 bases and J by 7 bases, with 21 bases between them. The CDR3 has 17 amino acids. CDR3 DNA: TGCGCCAGCAGCCACAAATCGGGATTCATTATGAGCGGGGAGCTGTTTTTT. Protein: CASSHKSGFIMSGELFF.

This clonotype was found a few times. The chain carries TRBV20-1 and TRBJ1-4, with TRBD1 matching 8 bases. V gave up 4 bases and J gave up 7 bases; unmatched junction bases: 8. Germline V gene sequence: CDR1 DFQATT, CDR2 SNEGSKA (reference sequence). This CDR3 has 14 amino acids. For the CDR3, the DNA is TGCAGTGCTACGACAGGGGTCGAGTTTGAAAAACTGTTTTTT. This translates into CSATTGVEFEKLFF.

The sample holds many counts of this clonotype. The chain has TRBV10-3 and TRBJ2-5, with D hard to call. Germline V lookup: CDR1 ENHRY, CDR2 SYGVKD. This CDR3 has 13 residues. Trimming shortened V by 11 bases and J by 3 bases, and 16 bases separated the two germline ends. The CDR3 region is CASTRTDEETQYF. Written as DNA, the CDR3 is TGTGCCTCCACGCGGACGGACGAAGAGACCCAGTACTTC.

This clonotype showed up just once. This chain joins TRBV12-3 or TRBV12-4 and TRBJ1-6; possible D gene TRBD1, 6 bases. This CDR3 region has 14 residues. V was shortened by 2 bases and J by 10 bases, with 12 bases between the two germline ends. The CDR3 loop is CASSLQGWESPLHF. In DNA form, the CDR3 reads TGTGCCAGCAGTTTACAGGGGTGGGAATCACCCCTCCACTTT.

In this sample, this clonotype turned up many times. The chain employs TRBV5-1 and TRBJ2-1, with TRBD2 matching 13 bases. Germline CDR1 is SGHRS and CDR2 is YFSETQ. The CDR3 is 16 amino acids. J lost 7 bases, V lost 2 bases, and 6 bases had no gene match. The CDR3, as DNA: TGCGCCAGCAGCTTCGGACTAGCGGGAGTGTTAAATGAGCAGTTCTTC. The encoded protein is CASSFGLAGVLNEQFF.

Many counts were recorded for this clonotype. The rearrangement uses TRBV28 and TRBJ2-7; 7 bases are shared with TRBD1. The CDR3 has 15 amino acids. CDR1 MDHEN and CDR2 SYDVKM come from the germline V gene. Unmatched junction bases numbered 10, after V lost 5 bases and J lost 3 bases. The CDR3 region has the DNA TGTGCCAGCAGTCCCGACGCGGCAGGGGGCTACGAGCAGTACTTC. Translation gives CASSPDAAGGYEQYF.

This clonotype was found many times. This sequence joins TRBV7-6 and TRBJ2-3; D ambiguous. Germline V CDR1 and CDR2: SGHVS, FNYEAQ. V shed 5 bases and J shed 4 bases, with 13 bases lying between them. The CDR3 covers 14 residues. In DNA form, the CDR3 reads TGTGCCAGCAGCGAGGATCTTAGGGCAGATACGCAGTATTTT. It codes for CASSEDLRADTQYF.

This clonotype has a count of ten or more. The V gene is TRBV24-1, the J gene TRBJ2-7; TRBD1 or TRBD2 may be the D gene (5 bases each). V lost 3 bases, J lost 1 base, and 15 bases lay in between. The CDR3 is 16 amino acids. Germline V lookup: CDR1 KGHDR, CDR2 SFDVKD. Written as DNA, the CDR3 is TGTGCCACCAGTGATGTCACCCGGGACGGTTCCTACGAGCAGTACTTC. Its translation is CATSDVTRDGSYEQYF.

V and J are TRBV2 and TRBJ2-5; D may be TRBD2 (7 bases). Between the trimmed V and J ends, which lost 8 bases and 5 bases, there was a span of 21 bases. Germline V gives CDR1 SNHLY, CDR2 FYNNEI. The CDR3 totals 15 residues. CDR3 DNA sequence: TGTGCCAGCCGGGGTAGGGGGAGGGCCACGGAGACCCAGTACTTC. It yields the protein CASRGRGRATETQYF.

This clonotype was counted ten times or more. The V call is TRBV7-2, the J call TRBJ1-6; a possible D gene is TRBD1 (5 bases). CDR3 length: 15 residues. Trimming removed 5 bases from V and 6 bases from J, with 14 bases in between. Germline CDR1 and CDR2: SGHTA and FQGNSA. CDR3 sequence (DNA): TGTGCCAGCAGCCCTCGGGGCAGAACTAATTCACCCCTCCACTTT. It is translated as CASSPRGRTNSPLHF.

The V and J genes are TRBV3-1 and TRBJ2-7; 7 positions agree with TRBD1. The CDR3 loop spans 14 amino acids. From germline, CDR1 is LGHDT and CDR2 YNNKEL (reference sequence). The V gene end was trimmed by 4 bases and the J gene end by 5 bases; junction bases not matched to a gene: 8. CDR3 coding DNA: TGTGCCAGCAGCCCCGGGATGACAGGGAACGAGCAGTACTTC. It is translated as CASSPGMTGNEQYF.

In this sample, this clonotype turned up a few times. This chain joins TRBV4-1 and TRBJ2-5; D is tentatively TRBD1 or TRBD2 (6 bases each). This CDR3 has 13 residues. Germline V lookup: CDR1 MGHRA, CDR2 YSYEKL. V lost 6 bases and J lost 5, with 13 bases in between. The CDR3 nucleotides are TGCGCCAGCAGTTCGGGGGCGCTTGAGACCCAGTACTTC. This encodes CASSSGALETQYF.

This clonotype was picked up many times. In nucleotides, the CDR3 is TGTGCCAGCAGTGAAAAGAAAGGCGGCAGGGCGGGAGAGGGCAATCAGCCCCAGCATTTT. Translated, it gives CASSEKKGGRAGEGNQPQHF. The V and J genes are TRBV6-1 and TRBJ1-5, with D possibly matching TRBD1 (5 bases). V lost 2 bases and J lost 2, with 25 bases in between. The germline V gene has CDR1 MNHNS and CDR2 SASEGT. The CDR3 length is 20 residues.

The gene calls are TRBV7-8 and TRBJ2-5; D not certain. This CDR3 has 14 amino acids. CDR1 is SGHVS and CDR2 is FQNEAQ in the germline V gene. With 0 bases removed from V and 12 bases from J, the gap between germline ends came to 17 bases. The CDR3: CASSLADNRVEKYF. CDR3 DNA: TGTGCCAGCAGCTTAGCGGATAATAGGGTGGAAAAGTACTTC.

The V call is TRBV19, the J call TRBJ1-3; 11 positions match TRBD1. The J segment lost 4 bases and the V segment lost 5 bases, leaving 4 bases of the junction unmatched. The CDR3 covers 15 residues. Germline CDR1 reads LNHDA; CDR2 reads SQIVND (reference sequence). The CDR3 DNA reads TGTGCCAGTAGTTGGACAGGGGGCCGGGGAAACACCATATATTTT. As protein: CASSWTGGRGNTIYF.

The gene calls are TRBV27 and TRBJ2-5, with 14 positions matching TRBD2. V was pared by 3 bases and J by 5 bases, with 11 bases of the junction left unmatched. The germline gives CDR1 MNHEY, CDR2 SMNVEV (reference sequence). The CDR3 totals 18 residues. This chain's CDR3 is CASSFPGLAGVQGETQYF. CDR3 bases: TGTGCCAGCAGTTTCCCGGGACTAGCGGGGGTTCAGGGTGAGACCCAGTACTTC.

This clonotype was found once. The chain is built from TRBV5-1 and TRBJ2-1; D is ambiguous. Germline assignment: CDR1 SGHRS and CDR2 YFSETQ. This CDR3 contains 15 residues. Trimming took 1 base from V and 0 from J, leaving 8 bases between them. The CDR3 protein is CASSLWGNSYNEQFF. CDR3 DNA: TGCGCCAGCAGCTTGTGGGGTAACTCCTACAATGAGCAGTTCTTC. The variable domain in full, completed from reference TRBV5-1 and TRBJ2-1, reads KAGVTQTPRYLIKTRGQQVTLSCSPISGHRSVSWYQQTPGQGLQFLFEYFSETQRNKGNFPGRFSGRQFSNSRSEMNVSTLELGDSALYLCASSLWGNSYNEQFFGPGTRLTVL.

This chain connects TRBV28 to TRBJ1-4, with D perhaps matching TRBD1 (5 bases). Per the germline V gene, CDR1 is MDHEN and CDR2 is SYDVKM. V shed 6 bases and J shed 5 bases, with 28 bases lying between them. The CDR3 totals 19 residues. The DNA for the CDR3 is TGTGCCAGCAGCGCCGACAGCAGTTTACGGGGACGGGGAAATGAAAAACTGTTTTTT. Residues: CASSADSSLRGRGNEKLFF.

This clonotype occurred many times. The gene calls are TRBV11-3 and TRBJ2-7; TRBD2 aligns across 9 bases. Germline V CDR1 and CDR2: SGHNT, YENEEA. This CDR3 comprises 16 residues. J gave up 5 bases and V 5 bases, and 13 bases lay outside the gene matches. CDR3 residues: CASSTQTGTSPHEQYF. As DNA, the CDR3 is TGTGCCAGCAGCACCCAAACCGGGACTAGCCCCCACGAGCAGTACTTC.

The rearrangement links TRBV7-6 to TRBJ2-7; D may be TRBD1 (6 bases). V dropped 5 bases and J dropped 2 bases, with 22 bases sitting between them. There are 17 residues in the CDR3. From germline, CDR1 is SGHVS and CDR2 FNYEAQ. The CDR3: CASSPGPGTTITYEQYF. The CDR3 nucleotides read TGTGCCAGCAGCCCAGGCCCCGGGACAACTATAACCTACGAGCAGTACTTC.